A selection of T cell receptor beta chains follows, all from one sample in a study of blood T cell repertoires in COVID-19. Here immunoSEQ multiplex PCR was the method, and the copy in TCRdb shows in-frame clones only, minus some. Among about 360,000 clones listed, around 82% were seen once. Sequencing input: peripheral blood. The receptors originated from a man between 25 and 39 years old with active or convalescent COVID-19. Each CDR3 is given with its conserved first and last residue. The D gene is left open where the match is weak. Rows give clone size only sometimes, using once, few, many, or a class for an expanded clone.

J: TRBJ2-7; D: NA; size: once; V: TRBV27; DNA: TGTGCCAGCAGCCGAACAAGTTTATACGAGCAGTACTTC; CDR3: CASSRTSLYEQYF
J: TRBJ2-2; D: NA; size: NA; V: TRBV5-1; DNA: TGCGCCAGCAGCTTGGGACGGACCGGGGCCGGGGAGCTGTTTTTT; CDR3: CASSLGRTGAGELFF
J: TRBJ1-1; D: NA; size: NA; V: TRBV3-1/TRBV3-2; DNA: TGTGCCAGCAGCCAGCTCGGAGGTGACACTGAAGCTTTCTTT; CDR3: CASSQLGGDTEAFF
J: TRBJ1-2; D: NA; size: NA; V: TRBV3-1/TRBV3-2; DNA: TGTGCCAGCAGCCAAGGGGCGGGGACCTATGGCTACACCTTC; CDR3: CASSQGAGTYGYTF
J: TRBJ2-3; D: TRBD2; size: NA; V: TRBV4-3; DNA: TGCGCCAGCAGCCAAGGACTAGCAACTGATACGCAGTATTTT; CDR3: CASSQGLATDTQYF
J: TRBJ1-5; D: TRBD1; size: NA; V: TRBV6-1; DNA: TGTGCCAGCAGTGAACCGCGGCAGGGGGTTGGTCAGCCCCAGCATTTT; CDR3: CASSEPRQGVGQPQHF
J: TRBJ1-1; D: TRBD1; size: NA; V: TRBV20-1; DNA: TGCAGCCCCGTAGGGGGCGCTGAAGCTTTCTTT; CDR3: CSPVGGAEAFF
J: TRBJ1-1; D: TRBD1; size: NA; V: TRBV20-1; DNA: TGCAGTGCCACGACAGGGATTGAAGCTTTCTTT; CDR3: CSATTGIEAFF
J: TRBJ2-1; D: TRBD1; size: NA; V: TRBV6-5; DNA: TGTGCCAGCAGTTACGCTGGGACAGGGGGCCAGTTCTTC; CDR3: CASSYAGTGGQFF
J: TRBJ2-3; D: TRBD2; size: NA; V: TRBV11-3; DNA: TGTGCCAGCAGCTTAGGCGAACTAGCGGGGGTCCATAGCACAGATACGCAGTATTTT; CDR3: CASSLGELAGVHSTDTQYF
J: TRBJ1-1; D: TRBD1; size: NA; V: TRBV4-1; DNA: TGCGCCAGCAGCCAAGTCCGGGCAGGGGGGACTGAAGCTTTCTTT; CDR3: CASSQVRAGGTEAFF